This TCR beta chain derives from a study of CD8+CD57+ T cells in acquired aplastic anemia. Study-level information: Mean DNA quantity obtained from sorted CD4+ and CD8+ cells was approximately 3 ug.

Worth noting for this clonotype: Its specificity is not known.

Those patients picked for sequencing had displayed CD8+CD57+ cell expansion on flow cytometry. Each patient had severe acquired aplastic anemia. Blood came from patients not yet given any therapy. Genomic DNA, the template, was used for profiling of the TCR beta VDJ and CDR3. Via MiXCR, TCRdb re-called the reads, giving one row per CDR3 protein. The sample includes roughly 500,000 distinct CDR3 sequences, approximately 32% of them seen just once. Findings and caveats of the study: In common between the patients and the controls were nearly 30 CD8+ CDR3 sequences.

The germline CDR1 and CDR2 sequences are MGHDK and SYGVNS. V shed 6 bases and J shed 2 bases, with 17 bases lying between them. The CDR3 covers 15 residues. Input material: sorted CD4+, CD8+, or CD8+CD57+ T cells (not recorded which) from PBMCs. This receptor was identified in a human donor with aplastic anemia. The V call is TRBV25-1, the J call TRBJ2-7, with D possibly called TRBD1 or TRBD2 (5 bases each). The DNA of the CDR3 is TGTGCCAGCAGGGGGATCGGGACCCTAACCTACGAGCAGTACTTC. Protein: CASRGIGTLTYEQYF.